This T cell receptor beta chain was obtained from a study of beta chain features in type 1 diabetes. General study points: TCRB CDR3s from Type 1 diabetes patients were moderately but significantly shorter in all four CD4+ subsets.

V was pared by 6 bases and J by 2 bases, with 13 bases between. CDR1 is MNHNY and CDR2 is SVGAGI in the germline V gene (reference sequence). The CDR3 sequence is 14 residues long. The isolated RNA, all of it, was reverse transcribed, so expressed TCRB transcripts were what got sequenced. Profiled with immunoSEQ multiplex PCR; TCRdb holds only in-frame clones, not every one. The data hold roughly 150,000 clones, with about 9% observed a single time. This clone occurred a few times. The antigen remains unidentified. The clonotype comes from a woman aged 25-40 years with type 1 diabetes. V is TRBV6-6 and J is TRBJ2-5; D is perhaps TRBD1 (6 bases). The source material was central memory CD4+ T cells from blood. CDR3 DNA: TGTGCCAGCAGGCAGGACAGTCAACAAGAGACCCAGTACTTC. Translation: CASRQDSQQETQYF.